Listed below are T cell receptor beta chains from one sample, sequenced in a study of T cell responses to AZD1222 COVID-19 vaccine. TCRdb's copy holds only in-frame clones and misses some; the assay was immunoSEQ multiplex PCR. The sample has roughly 120,000 clones, about 86% seen once. The starting material was peripheral blood, obtained 28 days after the second AZD1222 dose. Source of these receptors: an adult who received the AZD1222 COVID-19 vaccine. Both conserved end residues are part of each CDR3. The D gene is left open where the match is weak. The listing skips clone size in some rows; elsewhere it reads once, few, many or a size class.

d_gene: NA
v_gene: TRBV7-9
abundance: NA
j_gene: TRBJ1-2
CDR3aa: CASSLNRQLSGYTF
CDR3nt: TGTGCCAGCAGCCTCAACAGACAGCTGAGTGGCTACACCTTC

d_gene: NA
v_gene: TRBV18
abundance: few
j_gene: TRBJ2-3
CDR3aa: CASSPGYTDTQYF
CDR3nt: TGTGCCAGCTCACCAGGGTACACAGATACGCAGTATTTT

d_gene: NA
v_gene: TRBV18
abundance: NA
j_gene: TRBJ2-3
CDR3aa: CASSPNSGEDTQYF
CDR3nt: TGTGCCAGCTCACCCAATTCGGGGGAAGATACGCAGTATTTT

d_gene: TRBD1
v_gene: TRBV7-8
abundance: NA
j_gene: TRBJ2-2
CDR3aa: CASRPTGGLNTGELFF
CDR3nt: TGTGCCAGCAGACCGACAGGGGGCTTGAACACCGGGGAGCTGTTTTTT

d_gene: NA
v_gene: TRBV19
abundance: NA
j_gene: TRBJ1-5
CDR3aa: CASSGSAYSNQPQHF
CDR3nt: TGTGCCAGTAGTGGGTCAGCTTATAGCAATCAGCCCCAGCATTTT

d_gene: TRBD1
v_gene: TRBV30
abundance: NA
j_gene: TRBJ1-2
CDR3aa: CAWRATGGRYGYTF
CDR3nt: TGTGCCTGGAGGGCAACAGGGGGACGCTATGGCTACACCTTC

d_gene: NA
v_gene: TRBV10-3
abundance: NA
j_gene: TRBJ1-1
CDR3aa: CAISESVGLNTEAFF
CDR3nt: TGTGCCATCAGTGAGTCGGTGGGTTTGAACACTGAAGCTTTCTTT

d_gene: TRBD1
v_gene: TRBV29-1
abundance: NA
j_gene: TRBJ1-1
CDR3aa: CSVERQGATEAFF
CDR3nt: TGCAGCGTTGAGAGACAGGGGGCAACTGAAGCTTTCTTT

d_gene: NA
v_gene: TRBV7-2
abundance: NA
j_gene: TRBJ2-1
CDR3aa: CASSQLPSGYGEQFF
CDR3nt: TGTGCCAGCAGCCAACTCCCGTCGGGCTACGGAGAGCAGTTCTTC

d_gene: NA
v_gene: TRBV27
abundance: NA
j_gene: TRBJ2-2
CDR3aa: CASSPLGGPNTGELFF
CDR3nt: TGTGCCAGCAGCCCTCTGGGGGGCCCAAACACCGGGGAGCTGTTTTTT

d_gene: TRBD2
v_gene: TRBV18
abundance: NA
j_gene: TRBJ2-3
CDR3aa: CASSPWKREPTDTQYF
CDR3nt: TGTGCCAGCTCACCATGGAAGCGGGAGCCCACAGATACGCAGTATTTT

d_gene: NA
v_gene: TRBV21-1
abundance: NA
j_gene: TRBJ1-1
CDR3aa: CASSRRGPGAFF
CDR3nt: TGTGCCAGCAGCAGGCGGGGGCCCGGGGCTTTCTTT

d_gene: TRBD1
v_gene: TRBV4-3
abundance: NA
j_gene: TRBJ2-3
CDR3aa: CASSPGTGSEFTDTQYF
CDR3nt: TGCGCCAGCAGCCCAGGGACAGGATCTGAGTTCACAGATACGCAGTATTTT

d_gene: TRBD1
v_gene: TRBV5-3
abundance: NA
j_gene: TRBJ1-5
CDR3aa: CARSWTGGFGPQHF
CDR3nt: TGTGCCAGAAGCTGGACAGGGGGCTTCGGGCCCCAGCATTTT

d_gene: NA
v_gene: TRBV28
abundance: NA
j_gene: TRBJ1-2
CDR3aa: CASSLYRRSRYGYTF
CDR3nt: TGTGCCAGCAGTTTATACCGCCGCTCCCGCTATGGCTACACCTTC

d_gene: NA
v_gene: TRBV28
abundance: NA
j_gene: TRBJ1-5
CDR3aa: CASSLAGASNQPQHF
CDR3nt: TGTGCCAGCAGTTTGGCCGGGGCCAGCAATCAGCCCCAGCATTTT

d_gene: NA
v_gene: TRBV5-1
abundance: NA
j_gene: TRBJ1-3
CDR3aa: CASSLGGTGNTIYF
CDR3nt: TGCGCCAGCAGCTTGGGTGGTACTGGAAACACCATATATTTT

d_gene: NA
v_gene: TRBV4-3
abundance: NA
j_gene: TRBJ1-5
CDR3aa: CASSQGGTRNQPQHF
CDR3nt: TGCGCCAGCAGCCAAGGTGGAACGCGCAATCAGCCCCAGCATTTT

d_gene: TRBD2
v_gene: TRBV7-2
abundance: NA
j_gene: TRBJ2-2
CDR3aa: CASSLVFSGGSGELFF
CDR3nt: TGTGCCAGCAGCTTAGTTTTTAGCGGGGGTTCCGGGGAGCTGTTTTTT

d_gene: NA
v_gene: TRBV24-1
abundance: NA
j_gene: TRBJ1-2
CDR3aa: CATSDAQLNYGYTF
CDR3nt: TGTGCCACCAGTGATGCCCAATTAAACTATGGCTACACCTTC

d_gene: NA
v_gene: TRBV27
abundance: NA
j_gene: TRBJ2-7
CDR3aa: CASSLKAGFHEQYF
CDR3nt: TGTGCCAGCAGTTTAAAAGCAGGATTCCACGAGCAGTACTTC

d_gene: NA
v_gene: TRBV6-6
abundance: NA
j_gene: TRBJ2-2
CDR3aa: CAIGAPAGELFF
CDR3nt: TGTGCCATCGGGGCCCCCGCCGGGGAGCTGTTTTTT

d_gene: TRBD1
v_gene: TRBV6-5
abundance: few
j_gene: TRBJ1-2
CDR3aa: CASSPPGQGKGYTF
CDR3nt: TGTGCCAGCAGTCCCCCGGGACAGGGTAAAGGCTACACCTTC

d_gene: NA
v_gene: TRBV9
abundance: NA
j_gene: TRBJ1-1
CDR3aa: CASSAGLNTEAFF
CDR3nt: TGTGCCAGCAGCGCGGGACTCAACACTGAAGCTTTCTTT

d_gene: NA
v_gene: TRBV19
abundance: NA
j_gene: TRBJ1-1
CDR3aa: CASSMRGLNTEAFF
CDR3nt: TGTGCCAGTAGTATGCGGGGTTTGAACACTGAAGCTTTCTTT

d_gene: NA
v_gene: TRBV19
abundance: NA
j_gene: TRBJ1-2
CDR3aa: CASSIVKGNYGYTF
CDR3nt: TGTGCCAGTAGTATAGTTAAGGGTAACTATGGCTACACCTTC

d_gene: TRBD1
v_gene: TRBV23-1
abundance: NA
j_gene: TRBJ2-7
CDR3aa: CASSSKTGSYEQYF
CDR3nt: TGCGCCAGCAGTTCCAAGACAGGGTCCTACGAGCAGTACTTC

d_gene: NA
v_gene: TRBV19
abundance: NA
j_gene: TRBJ1-1
CDR3aa: CASIVQGKAFF
CDR3nt: TGTGCCAGTATTGTGCAGGGGAAAGCTTTCTTT

d_gene: TRBD1
v_gene: TRBV5-4
abundance: NA
j_gene: TRBJ1-2
CDR3aa: CASSFPGQGYGYTF
CDR3nt: TGTGCCAGCAGCTTCCCGGGACAGGGCTATGGCTACACCTTC

d_gene: NA
v_gene: TRBV7-2
abundance: NA
j_gene: TRBJ2-2
CDR3aa: CASRPRQGGVTGELFF
CDR3nt: TGTGCCAGCAGGCCCAGACAGGGAGGAGTCACCGGGGAGCTGTTTTTT

d_gene: NA
v_gene: TRBV2
abundance: NA
j_gene: TRBJ2-3
CDR3aa: CASRRDPTSTDTQYF
CDR3nt: TGTGCCAGCAGGAGGGACCCGACAAGCACAGATACGCAGTATTTT

d_gene: TRBD1
v_gene: TRBV30
abundance: NA
j_gene: TRBJ2-3
CDR3aa: CAWSGVGTGRTDTQYF
CDR3nt: TGTGCCTGGAGTGGCGTCGGGACAGGGAGGACAGATACGCAGTATTTT

d_gene: NA
v_gene: TRBV12-3/TRBV12-4
abundance: NA
j_gene: TRBJ2-7
CDR3aa: CASSRNHEDEQYF
CDR3nt: TGTGCCAGCAGCCGTAACCACGAGGACGAGCAGTACTTC

d_gene: TRBD1
v_gene: TRBV19
abundance: NA
j_gene: TRBJ1-1
CDR3aa: CASILYRGLNTEAFF
CDR3nt: TGTGCCAGTATCTTGTACAGGGGGTTGAACACTGAAGCTTTCTTT

d_gene: NA
v_gene: TRBV11-3
abundance: NA
j_gene: TRBJ2-5
CDR3aa: CASSLGTGQETQYF
CDR3nt: TGTGCCAGCAGCTTAGGGACCGGCCAAGAGACCCAGTACTTC

d_gene: NA
v_gene: TRBV12-3/TRBV12-4
abundance: NA
j_gene: TRBJ1-1
CDR3aa: CASSSSVSEAFF
CDR3nt: TGTGCCAGCAGTTCGTCGGTCTCTGAAGCTTTCTTT

d_gene: TRBD2
v_gene: TRBV9
abundance: NA
j_gene: TRBJ2-2
CDR3aa: CASSPDLAGGPTGELFF
CDR3nt: TGTGCCAGCAGCCCCGACCTAGCGGGAGGGCCCACCGGGGAGCTGTTTTTT

d_gene: NA
v_gene: TRBV12-3/TRBV12-4
abundance: NA
j_gene: TRBJ1-6
CDR3aa: CASSLAGGPLHF
CDR3nt: TGTGCCAGCAGTTTAGCGGGGGGACCCCTCCACTTT

d_gene: NA
v_gene: TRBV21-1
abundance: NA
j_gene: TRBJ1-6
CDR3aa: CASRLPRGGDESSYNSPLHF
CDR3nt: TGTGCCAGCAGACTACCCCGAGGGGGAGACGAAAGCTCCTATAATTCACCCCTCCACTTT

d_gene: NA
v_gene: TRBV6-5
abundance: NA
j_gene: TRBJ1-2
CDR3aa: CALFQVRGNYGYTF
CDR3nt: TGTGCCCTATTTCAGGTTAGGGGTAACTATGGCTACACCTTC

d_gene: TRBD1
v_gene: TRBV5-1
abundance: once
j_gene: TRBJ1-4
CDR3aa: CASSLGQGAEKLFF
CDR3nt: TGCGCCAGCAGCTTGGGTCAGGGGGCTGAAAAACTGTTTTTT

d_gene: NA
v_gene: TRBV24-1
abundance: NA
j_gene: TRBJ1-3
CDR3aa: CATSQGGDGNTIYF
CDR3nt: TGTGCCACCAGTCAAGGAGGAGATGGAAACACCATATATTTT

d_gene: NA
v_gene: TRBV28
abundance: NA
j_gene: TRBJ1-2
CDR3aa: CASRSQGYGYTF
CDR3nt: TGTGCCAGCAGATCCCAGGGGTATGGCTACACCTTC

d_gene: NA
v_gene: TRBV7-9
abundance: NA
j_gene: TRBJ1-2
CDR3aa: CASSLGDSLGRGYTF
CDR3nt: TGTGCCAGCAGCTTAGGTGACAGCCTGGGTAGGGGCTACACCTTC

d_gene: NA
v_gene: TRBV19
abundance: NA
j_gene: TRBJ2-5
CDR3aa: CASSIMPGETQYF
CDR3nt: TGTGCCAGTAGTATAATGCCAGGGGAGACCCAGTACTTC

d_gene: TRBD1
v_gene: TRBV27
abundance: NA
j_gene: TRBJ1-5
CDR3aa: CASTPGQGANQPQHF
CDR3nt: TGTGCCAGCACCCCGGGACAGGGGGCGAATCAGCCCCAGCATTTT

d_gene: NA
v_gene: TRBV19
abundance: NA
j_gene: TRBJ1-6
CDR3aa: CASSIALDGNSPLHF
CDR3nt: TGTGCCAGTAGTATAGCGCTCGACGGGAATTCACCCCTCCACTTT

d_gene: NA
v_gene: TRBV29-1
abundance: once
j_gene: TRBJ2-3
CDR3aa: CSVEDGTDSTDTQYF
CDR3nt: TGCAGCGTTGAAGACGGGACGGATAGCACAGATACGCAGTATTTT

d_gene: TRBD1
v_gene: TRBV7-9
abundance: NA
j_gene: TRBJ2-7
CDR3aa: CASSLGDRDHEQYF
CDR3nt: TGTGCCAGCAGCTTAGGCGACAGGGACCACGAGCAGTACTTC

d_gene: TRBD2
v_gene: TRBV3-1/TRBV3-2
abundance: NA
j_gene: TRBJ2-1
CDR3aa: CASSQDRTSGGGEQFF
CDR3nt: TGTGCCAGCAGCCAAGACCGGACTAGCGGGGGCGGAGAGCAGTTCTTC

d_gene: TRBD2
v_gene: TRBV7-7
abundance: NA
j_gene: TRBJ2-2
CDR3aa: CASSSGLAGGTGELFF
CDR3nt: TGTGCCAGCAGCTCCGGACTAGCGGGGGGGACCGGGGAGCTGTTTTTT

d_gene: NA
v_gene: TRBV10-2
abundance: NA
j_gene: TRBJ1-5
CDR3aa: CASSAPGTLDYSNQPQHF
CDR3nt: TGCGCCAGCAGTGCGCCCGGGACACTAGATTATAGCAATCAGCCCCAGCATTTT